What follows describes a single TCR beta chain. The data derive from a study of blood T cell repertoires in COVID-19. Sequencing used immunoSEQ multiplex PCR; TCRdb keeps in-frame clones, though not all of them. The table shows 200,000 to 250,000 clones, with around 81% occurring only once. Germline trimming cut 0 bases from V and 7 bases from J; bases unmatched to any gene: 3. From germline, CDR1 is SGDLS and CDR2 YYNGEE. This CDR3 region has 14 residues. The sample consisted of PBMCs or T cells enriched from blood (not recorded which). V gene TRBV9 combines with J gene TRBJ2-7; 11 bases align to TRBD2. The sequence came from a man younger than 40 with acute COVID-19. The CDR3 loop reads CASSVGLAGTEQYF. The CDR3 coding sequence is TGTGCCAGCAGCGTAGGACTAGCGGGGACGGAGCAGTACTTC.